This T cell receptor (beta chain) was captured in a study of vaccination effects on CD4 cells after COVID-19. Assay used: immunoSEQ multiplex PCR; TCRdb lists only in-frame clones, some missing. The table has 41,000 or so clones, 70% to 85% seen once. Sequencing followed a ViraFEST assay step that expanded antigen-specific CD4+ T cells with viral peptide pools. Cultured cells yielded isolated CD4+ T cells after about ten days. Each vaccine recipient was nucleocapsid antibody negative and had no prior SARS-CoV-2 infection. Turning to this clone: Its antigen is as yet unknown.

This CDR3 region has 15 residues. Germline lookup yields CDR1 LNHDA and CDR2 SQIVND (reference sequence). The J segment lost 7 bases and the V segment lost 5 bases, leaving 5 bases of the junction unmatched. This receptor was taken from a human donor who received a COVID-19 vaccine. The genes are TRBV19 and TRBJ2-3, with 14 bases that match TRBD2. Sequences were derived from CD4+ T cells from PBMCs cultured with HCoV-NL63 spike peptides, sampled before COVID-19 vaccination. The CDR3 here is CASSDRLAGGNTQYF. Written as DNA, the CDR3 is TGTGCCAGTAGTGACCGACTAGCGGGGGGGAATACGCAGTATTTT.